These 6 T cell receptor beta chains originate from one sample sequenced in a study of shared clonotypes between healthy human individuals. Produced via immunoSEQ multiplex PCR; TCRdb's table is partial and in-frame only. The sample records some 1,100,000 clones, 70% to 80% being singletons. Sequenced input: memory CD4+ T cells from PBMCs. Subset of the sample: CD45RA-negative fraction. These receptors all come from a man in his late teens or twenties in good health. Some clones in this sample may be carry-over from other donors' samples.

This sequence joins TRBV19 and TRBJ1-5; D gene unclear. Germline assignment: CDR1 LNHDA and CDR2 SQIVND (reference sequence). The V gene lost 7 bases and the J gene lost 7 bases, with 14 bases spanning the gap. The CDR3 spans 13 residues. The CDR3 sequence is CASMNTAGQPQHF. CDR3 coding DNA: TGTGCCAGTATGAATACGGCCGGGCAGCCCCAGCATTTT.

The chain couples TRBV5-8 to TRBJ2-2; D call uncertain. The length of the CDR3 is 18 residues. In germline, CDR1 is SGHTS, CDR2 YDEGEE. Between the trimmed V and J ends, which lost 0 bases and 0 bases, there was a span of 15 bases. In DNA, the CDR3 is TGTGCCAGCAGCTTGGAAGTAGTAGCCGCAGCGAACACCGGGGAGCTGTTTTTT. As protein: CASSLEVVAAANTGELFF.

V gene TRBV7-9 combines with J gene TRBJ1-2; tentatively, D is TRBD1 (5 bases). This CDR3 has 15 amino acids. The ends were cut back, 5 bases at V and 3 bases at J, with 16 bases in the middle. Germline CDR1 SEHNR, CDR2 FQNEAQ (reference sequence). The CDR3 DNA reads TGTGCCAGCAGCCCCCGACAGCGGCTAGACTATGGCTACACCTTC. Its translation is CASSPRQRLDYGYTF.

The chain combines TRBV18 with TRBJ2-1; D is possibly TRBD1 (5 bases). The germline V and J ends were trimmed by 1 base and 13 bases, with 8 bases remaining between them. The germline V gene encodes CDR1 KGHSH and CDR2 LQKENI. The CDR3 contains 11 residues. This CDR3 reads CASSPLQGQFF. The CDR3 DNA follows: TGTGCCAGCTCACCACTTCAGGGCCAGTTCTTC. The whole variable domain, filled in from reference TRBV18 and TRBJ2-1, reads NAGVMQNPRHLVRRRGQEARLRCSPMKGHSHVYWYRQLPEEGLKFMVYLQKENIIDESGMPKERFSAEFPKEGPSILRIQQVVRGDSAAYFCASSPLQGQFFGPGTRLTVL.

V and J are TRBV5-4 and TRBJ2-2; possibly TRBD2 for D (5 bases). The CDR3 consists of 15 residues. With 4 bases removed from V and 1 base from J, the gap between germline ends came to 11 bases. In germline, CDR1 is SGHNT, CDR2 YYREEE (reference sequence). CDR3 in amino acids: CASSPDSMNTGELFF. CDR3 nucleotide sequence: TGTGCCAGCAGCCCGGACTCGATGAACACCGGGGAGCTGTTTTTT.

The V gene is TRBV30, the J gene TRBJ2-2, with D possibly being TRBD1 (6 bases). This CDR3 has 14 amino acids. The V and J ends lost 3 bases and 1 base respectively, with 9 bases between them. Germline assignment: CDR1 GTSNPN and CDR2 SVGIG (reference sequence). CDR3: CAWRTTGNTGELFF. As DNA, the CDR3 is TGTGCCTGGAGGACGACAGGGAACACCGGGGAGCTGTTTTTT.